Here is one T cell receptor (beta chain) with its context. The sample comes from a study of blood T cells in healthy people across ages. The length of the CDR3 is 18 residues. Germline lookup yields CDR1 SGHVS and CDR2 FQNEAQ. Using a J-beta primer mix together with a sample-barcoded 5' primer, a second PCR was run for roughly 6 to 12 cycles. A template-switch adaptor that had 12 random nucleotides put a tag on each cDNA molecule. Paired-end reads containing CDR3 totaled no fewer than 2.5 million for each sample. A single record per CDR3 protein comes from TCRdb applying MiXCR to the 5' RACE reads. Here the sample spans 700,000 or so distinct CDR3 sequences, 20% to 25% being singletons.

Material: blood. V and J are TRBV7-8 and TRBJ2-5; D remains unclear. The J call may be in error: the DNA end matches TRBJ2-1 better. The source is a man between 65 and 85 years old in good health. DNA of the CDR3: TGTGCCAGCAGCCCCACCTCACTATCTTTTAGCTCCTACAATGAGCAGTTCTTC. Translated, it gives CASSPTSLSFSSYNEQFF.